This T cell receptor (beta chain) was obtained from a study of OX40 agonist ivuxolimab in advanced cancers. CDR3 length: 14 residues. Germline assignment: CDR1 SEHNR and CDR2 FQNEAQ (reference sequence). The V and J ends lost 5 bases and 3 bases, in that order; junction bases with no gene match: 5. Sequencing used immunoSEQ multiplex PCR; TCRdb keeps in-frame clones, though not all of them. The table lists 80,000 to 100,000 clones, less than 90% of them singletons. The sequence derives from an adult with an advanced solid tumor such as melanoma, head and neck, liver or kidney cancer. This specimen consisted of CD4+ or CD8+ T cells sorted from blood, obtained in a trial of the OX40 agonist ivuxolimab. The V call is TRBV7-9, the J call TRBJ1-2; 8 nucleotides line up with TRBD1. The CDR3 protein is CASSRGQGDYGYTF. CDR3 nucleotides: TGTGCCAGCAGCCGAGGACAGGGAGACTATGGCTACACCTTC. The variable domain in full, with the rest retrieved from reference TRBV7-9 and TRBJ1-2, is DTGVSQNPRHKITKRGQNVTFRCDPISEHNRLYWYRQTLGQGPEFLTYFQNEAQLEKSRLLSDRFSAERPKGSFSTLEIQRTEQGDSAMYLCASSRGQGDYGYTFGSGTRLTVV.